A selection of T cell receptor gamma chains follows, all from one sample in a study of Vδ1+ human thymocytes. TCRdb repeated clone calling on the multiplex PCR reads with CATT. Of about 36,000 gamma-chain clones in the sample, 20% were seen once. The sequencing input was Vdelta1+ gamma-delta thymocytes from the thymus. These receptors were collected from a girl under three years old who had congenital heart surgery. Each CDR3 is given without its conserved first and last residue. Each record gives: CDR3 length, J gene, V gene, CDR3 protein.

length: 12; J: TRGJP1; V: TRGV2; CDR3: ATWTKGAGWFKI
length: 10; J: TRGJ1/TRGJ2; V: TRGV2; CDR3: ATWDGPNKKL
length: 12; J: TRGJ1/TRGJ2; V: TRGV9; CDR3: ALWEPLHPHKKL
length: 11; J: TRGJ1/TRGJ2; V: TRGV9; CDR3: ALWEVPDYKKL
length: 15; J: TRGJ1/TRGJ2; V: TRGV9; CDR3: ALWENFRRANYYKKL
length: 10; J: TRGJ1/TRGJ2; V: TRGV3; CDR3: ATWDSTYKKL
length: 12; J: TRGJ1/TRGJ2; V: TRGV8; CDR3: ATWDSWGEYKKL
length: 11; J: TRGJP1; V: TRGV9; CDR3: ALWDTTGWFKI
length: 11; J: TRGJ1/TRGJ2; V: TRGV9; CDR3: ALWEMNYYKKL
length: 10; J: TRGJ1/TRGJ2; V: TRGV8; CDR3: ATWDPQYKKL
length: 12; J: TRGJ1/TRGJ2; V: TRGV2; CDR3: ATWDGSNYYKKL
length: 13; J: TRGJ1/TRGJ2; V: TRGV4; CDR3: ATWDGPRHDYKKL
length: 13; J: TRGJ1/TRGJ2; V: TRGV4; CDR3: ATWDGPLGYYKKL
length: 11; J: TRGJ1/TRGJ2; V: TRGV4; CDR3: ATWDGVYYKKL
length: 12; J: TRGJP2; V: TRGV3; CDR3: ATDKNSSDWIKT
length: 11; J: TRGJ1/TRGJ2; V: TRGV2; CDR3: ATWDGRRYKKL
length: 10; J: TRGJ1/TRGJ2; V: TRGV2; CDR3: ATWDGGGKKL
length: 17; J: TRGJ1/TRGJ2; V: TRGV9; CDR3: ALWEKLGAQNPNYYKKL
length: 10; J: TRGJ1/TRGJ2; V: TRGV8; CDR3: ATWDHRNGKL
length: 12; J: TRGJP; V: TRGV4; CDR3: ATWVQLGKKIKV
length: 14; J: TRGJ1/TRGJ2; V: TRGV2; CDR3: ATWDRLSQNYYKKL
length: 13; J: TRGJP1; V: TRGV2; CDR3: ATWDGPTTGWFKI
length: 13; J: TRGJ1/TRGJ2; V: TRGV2; CDR3: ATWDGPDVNYKKL
length: 10; J: TRGJ1/TRGJ2; V: TRGV3; CDR3: ATWGHYYKKL
length: 11; J: TRGJ1/TRGJ2; V: TRGV9; CDR3: ALWEVVHYKKL
length: 14; J: TRGJP2; V: TRGV2; CDR3: ATWDGQSSSDWIKT
length: 10; J: TRGJ1/TRGJ2; V: TRGV8; CDR3: ATWPNYYKKL
length: 14; J: TRGJ1/TRGJ2; V: TRGV2; CDR3: ATWDREEALYYKKL
length: 9; J: TRGJP2; V: TRGV9; CDR3: ALWEGRVKT
length: 12; J: TRGJP2; V: TRGV8; CDR3: ATWAPNGDWIKT
length: 9; J: TRGJ1/TRGJ2; V: TRGV9; CDR3: ASRNYYKKL
length: 10; J: TRGJ1/TRGJ2; V: TRGV4; CDR3: ATWASSDKKL
length: 10; J: TRGJ1/TRGJ2; V: TRGV9; CDR3: ALWEPWPQKL
length: 14; J: TRGJP2; V: TRGV2; CDR3: ATWDLIHSSDWIKT